Presented here are 21 T cell receptor beta chains from one specimen sequenced in a study of cytomegalovirus exposure and HLA in healthy donors. It was with 60 Vbeta and 13 Jbeta primers that the PCR ran. Clones were sequenced by immunoSEQ multiplex PCR, and TCRdb holds only the in-frame ones, with some missing. The sample carries 150,000 or so clones, approximately 82% recorded once. The specimen was PBMCs. Receptor source: a woman between 40 and 50 years old in good health and CMV-seropositive.

The CDR3 spells CASSLAGRDYGYTF. DNA of the CDR3: TGTGCCAGCAGCTTGGCGGGTCGGGACTATGGCTACACCTTC. The chain has TRBV5-6 and TRBJ1-2; D remains unclear. This CDR3 spans 14 amino acids. CDR1 is SGHDT, CDR2 YYEEEE, per germline. V was pared by 0 bases and J by 3 bases, with 9 bases between. Variable domain in full (rest from reference TRBV5-6 and TRBJ1-2): DAGVTQSPTHLIKTRGQQVTLRCSPKSGHDTVSWYQQALGQGPQFIFQYYEEEERQRGNFPDRFSGHQFPNYSSELNVNALLLGDSALYLCASSLAGRDYGYTFGSGTRLTVV.

The CDR3 region is CSVLGLAVNGNEQFF. In nucleotides, the CDR3 is TGCAGCGTTCTCGGACTAGCGGTCAACGGTAATGAGCAGTTCTTC. The rearrangement links TRBV29-1 to TRBJ2-1; 10 nucleotides line up with TRBD2. The CDR3 covers 15 residues. Trimming took 5 bases from V and 7 from J; bases not matched to a gene: 11. Germline lookup yields CDR1 SQVTM and CDR2 ANQGSEA.

The chain joins TRBV2 to TRBJ2-3, with 9 bases identical to TRBD2. The CDR3 extends over 14 amino acids. CDR1 SNHLY and CDR2 FYNNEI come from the germline V gene. Trimming at V came to 4 bases and at J to 4 bases, leaving 3 bases not matched to a gene. This CDR3 reads CASSVQREADTQYF. CDR3 nucleotide sequence: TGTGCCAGCAGTGTACAGCGGGAGGCAGATACGCAGTATTTT.

The chain carries TRBV19 and TRBJ2-7, with TRBD1 matching 7 bases. Germline assignment: CDR1 LNHDA and CDR2 SQIVND (reference sequence). The CDR3 length is 13 residues. The V and J ends lost 9 bases and 0 bases, in that order; junction bases with no gene match: 5. The CDR3 spells CARMDRCSYEQYF. DNA of the CDR3: TGTGCCAGGATGGACAGGTGCTCCTACGAGCAGTACTTC.

The rearrangement links TRBV28 to TRBJ2-3; D possibly corresponds to TRBD2 (9 bases). CDR3 length: 19 amino acids. V lost 4 bases, J lost 6 bases, and 29 bases lay in between. The V gene's germline CDR1 is MDHEN and CDR2 SYDVKM. CDR3 DNA: TGTGCCAGCAGTTCCTATACAGGGGGAACAAGCGGGAGGAGGGATACGCAGTATTTT. Amino acid sequence: CASSSYTGGTSGRRDTQYF.

The CDR3 loop is CASSATGNHQPQHF. The CDR3 DNA follows: TGTGCCAGCAGCGCGACAGGGAACCATCAGCCCCAGCATTTT. V and J are TRBV6-1 and TRBJ1-5; TRBD1 matches 7 bases. This CDR3 contains 14 residues. The trim removed 6 bases at V and 5 bases at J, leaving 7 bases unmatched. Per the germline V gene, CDR1 is MNHNS and CDR2 is SASEGT.

The J gene is TRBJ2-2, the V gene TRBV5-4, with D hard to call. CDR1 is SGHNT, CDR2 YYREEE, per germline (reference sequence). V shed 0 bases and J shed 4 bases, with 4 bases lying between them. The CDR3 contains 13 residues. CDR3: CASSLVSTGELFF. The CDR3 coding sequence is TGTGCCAGCAGCTTGGTGAGCACCGGGGAGCTGTTTTTT.

The CDR3 here is CASSQDWGYGREQYF. CDR3 in DNA: TGCGCCAGCAGCCAAGATTGGGGGTACGGGAGAGAGCAGTACTTC. The chain employs TRBV4-3 and TRBJ2-7, with a tentative D call TRBD2 (6 bases). The V gene lost 0 bases and the J gene lost 7 bases, with 16 bases spanning the gap. This CDR3 is 15 amino acids long. Germline CDR1 reads LGHNA; CDR2 reads YSLEER.

This sequence joins TRBV7-4 and TRBJ2-7, with 10 bases fitting TRBD2. The V and J ends lost 3 bases and 0 bases, in that order; junction bases with no gene match: 8. The CDR3 spans 17 residues. Germline CDR1 SGHVT, CDR2 SQSDAQ. The CDR3 DNA sequence: TGTGCCAGCAGCTTTCCAGCGGGAGGGGCGAGCTCCTACGAGCAGTACTTC. This encodes CASSFPAGGASSYEQYF.

The rearrangement links TRBV6-5 to TRBJ1-1; D gene unclear. CDR1 MNHEY and CDR2 SVGAGI come from the germline V gene. The CDR3 consists of 14 residues. Trimming cost V 5 bases and J 5 bases, with 15 bases left between them. CDR3 sequence (DNA): TGTGCCAGCAGTCAGGACCACCGGGGTACTGAAGCTTTCTTT. Its protein is CASSQDHRGTEAFF.

This clone was recorded a few times. This chain uses TRBV18 with TRBJ2-2; 7 bases line up with TRBD1. The CDR3 extends over 16 amino acids. In germline, CDR1 is KGHSH, CDR2 LQKENI. Losses at the gene ends were 5 bases for V and 4 bases for J; bases not matched to a gene: 10. CDR3 DNA sequence: TGTGCCAGCTCAGCTCGACAGGGTCTACCCACCGGGGAGCTGTTTTTT. Protein product: CASSARQGLPTGELFF.

This sequence joins TRBV6-5 and TRBJ1-1; the D is unclear. The V gene's germline CDR1 is MNHEY and CDR2 SVGAGI. V was shortened by 5 bases and J by 1 base, with 11 bases between the two germline ends. This CDR3 spans 14 amino acids. The CDR3 spells CASSRTVRNTEAFF. CDR3 in DNA: TGTGCCAGCAGTCGAACAGTTAGGAACACTGAAGCTTTCTTT.

The chain links TRBV7-2 to TRBJ1-1; D call uncertain. Germline V gene data show CDR1 as SGHTA and CDR2 as FQGNSA. V dropped 5 bases and J dropped 5 bases, with 9 bases sitting between them. This CDR3 has 12 residues. The CDR3 DNA reads TGTGCCAGCAGCCTGAGCCGGACTGAAGCTTTCTTT. Residues: CASSLSRTEAFF.

CDR3 in DNA: TGCGCCAGCAGTTTGGCGGTCGGCACCGGGGAGCTGTTTTTT. Amino acids: CASSLAVGTGELFF. V is TRBV10-1 and J is TRBJ2-2; D gene uncertain. V lost 5 bases, J lost 4 bases, and 11 bases lay in between. Germline-derived CDR1 and CDR2 are WNHNN and SYGVQD (reference sequence). The CDR3 is 14 amino acids.

V usage is TRBV2 and J usage is TRBJ2-5; TRBD1 aligns across 8 bases. The CDR3 loop spans 14 amino acids. The germline gives CDR1 SNHLY, CDR2 FYNNEI. V shed 5 bases, J shed 4 bases, and the junction held 6 bases outside the gene matches. The CDR3 is CASSSQGARETQYF. CDR3 DNA sequence: TGTGCCAGCAGTTCGCAGGGGGCCAGAGAGACCCAGTACTTC.

Notes on this clone: This same CDR3 is encoded by further DNA sequences in the sample. The chain carries TRBV19 and TRBJ2-3, with TRBD2 matching over 7 bases. CDR1 LNHDA and CDR2 SQIVND come from the germline V gene (reference sequence). The V and J ends lost 3 bases and 2 bases, in that order; junction bases with no gene match: 5. The CDR3 spans 15 residues. The DNA of the CDR3 is TGTGCCAGTAGTATCGGTAGCGGGTACACAGATACGCAGTATTTT. Its protein product is CASSIGSGYTDTQYF. Full variable domain (rest looked up from reference TRBV19 and TRBJ2-3): DGGITQSPKYLFRKEGQNVTLSCEQNLNHDAMYWYRQDPGQGLRLIYYSQIVNDFQKGDIAEGYSVSREKKESFPLTVTSAQKNPTAFYLCASSIGSGYTDTQYFGPGTRLTVL.

V is TRBV7-2 and J is TRBJ2-4, with D possibly TRBD2 on 5 matching bases. CDR3 size: 16 residues. Germline assignment: CDR1 SGHTA and CDR2 FQGNSA. V lost 4 bases to trimming and J lost 0 bases, with 13 bases between them. This chain's CDR3 is CASSSGLAIAKNIQYF. The CDR3 DNA sequence: TGTGCCAGCAGCTCAGGCCTAGCTATAGCCAAAAACATTCAGTACTTC. The complete variable domain, with remaining parts taken from reference TRBV7-2 and TRBJ2-4, reads GAGVSQSPSNKVTEKGKDVELRCDPISGHTALYWYRQSLGQGLEFLIYFQGNSAPDKSGLPSDRFSAERTGGSVSTLTIQRTQQEDSAVYLCASSSGLAIAKNIQYFGAGTRLSVL.

The gene calls are TRBV6-5 and TRBJ2-2, with TRBD2 identical over 8 bases. The J segment lost 5 bases and the V segment lost 2 bases, leaving 4 bases of the junction unmatched. Germline V gene sequence: CDR1 MNHEY, CDR2 SVGAGI. The CDR3 contains 15 residues. The CDR3 loop is CASSYRSSGTGELFF. DNA for the CDR3: TGTGCCAGCAGTTACAGGTCTAGCGGGACCGGGGAGCTGTTTTTT.

V is TRBV7-9 and J is TRBJ2-6; TRBD1 agrees at 10 bases. This CDR3 contains 18 residues. V lost 5 bases, J lost 4 bases, and 11 bases stayed unmatched. Per the germline V gene, CDR1 is SEHNR and CDR2 is FQNEAQ (reference sequence). The CDR3 region has the DNA TGTGCCAGCAGCCCCCAGGACAGGGGGAAAGGAGGGGCCAACGTCCTGACTTTC. This codes for CASSPQDRGKGGANVLTF. Full variable domain (rest looked up from reference TRBV7-9 and TRBJ2-6): DTGVSQNPRHKITKRGQNVTFRCDPISEHNRLYWYRQTLGQGPEFLTYFQNEAQLEKSRLLSDRFSAERPKGSFSTLEIQRTEQGDSAMYLCASSPQDRGKGGANVLTFGAGSRLTVL.

The chain combines TRBV11-3 with TRBJ1-5; TRBD1 agrees at 7 bases. The V gene's germline CDR1 is SGHNT and CDR2 YENEEA. There are 15 residues in the CDR3. The V gene end was trimmed by 6 bases and the J gene end by 0 bases; junction bases not matched to a gene: 5. CDR3 region: CASRRDSDSNQPQHF. Here the CDR3 DNA reads TGTGCCAGCAGAAGGGACAGTGATAGCAATCAGCCCCAGCATTTT.

This clone was seen just once. The rearrangement links TRBV27 to TRBJ1-1, with D possibly being TRBD1 (5 bases). V was shortened by 9 bases and J by 4 bases, with 21 bases between the two germline ends. The CDR3 sequence is 15 residues long. Per germline, CDR1 MNHEY and CDR2 SMNVEV (reference sequence). The CDR3 DNA is TGTGCCAGTAGACAGCTCTCCCATGATGGCACTGAAGCTTTCTTT. It codes for CASRQLSHDGTEAFF.